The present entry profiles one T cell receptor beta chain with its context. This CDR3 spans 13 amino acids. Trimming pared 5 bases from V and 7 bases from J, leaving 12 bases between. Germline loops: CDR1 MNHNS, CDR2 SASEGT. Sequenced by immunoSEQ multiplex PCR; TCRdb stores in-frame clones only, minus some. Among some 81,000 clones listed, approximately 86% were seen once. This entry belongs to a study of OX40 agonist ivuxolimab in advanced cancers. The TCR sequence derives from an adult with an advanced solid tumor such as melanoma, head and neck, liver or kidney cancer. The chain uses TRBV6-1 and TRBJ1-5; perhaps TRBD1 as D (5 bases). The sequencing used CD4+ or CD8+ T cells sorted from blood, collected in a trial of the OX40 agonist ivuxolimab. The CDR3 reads CASSLMRGQPQHF. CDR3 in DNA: TGTGCCAGCAGTCTAATGAGGGGACAGCCCCAGCATTTT.